The rows below give T cell receptor beta chains drawn from one sample of a study of beta chain features in type 1 diabetes. TCRdb's copy holds only in-frame clones and misses some; the assay was immunoSEQ multiplex PCR. The sample lists about 900,000 clones, 15% to 20% seen once, with 0.023% in the top ten. The sample was naive CD4+ T cells from blood. The receptor source for this set is a woman between 18 and 29 years old in good health. The CDR3 runs from the conserved cysteine through the conserved F or W. The D gene is left open where the match is weak.

j_call d_call v_call cdr3_aa
TRBJ2-7 NA TRBV18 CASSPGREFDEQYF
TRBJ2-3 TRBD1 TRBV7-2 CASSLAPTGGGTDTQYF
TRBJ1-5 NA TRBV6-6 CASSRQRNQPQHF
TRBJ2-1 NA TRBV7-9 CASSPGYRWHEQFF
TRBJ2-5 NA TRBV11-2 CASSLGAGLETQYF
TRBJ2-3 TRBD2 TRBV9 CASSETSGSTDTQYF
TRBJ2-2 NA TRBV7-2 CASSLGAGSTGELFF
TRBJ2-4 TRBD2 TRBV7-6 CASSLTSGSDIQYF
TRBJ2-6 NA TRBV27 CASSGSSGANVLTF
TRBJ2-7 TRBD1 TRBV28 CASSLSGGQGYEQYF
TRBJ2-3 TRBD1 TRBV5-1 CASSPGTGRQDTQYF
TRBJ2-1 NA TRBV20-1 CSASRREQFF
TRBJ2-7 TRBD2 TRBV7-2 CASSPPGLAGGEQYF
TRBJ2-1 TRBD2 TRBV18 CASSPLTGLAGGGEQFF
TRBJ2-5 NA TRBV20-1 CSGGRVETQYF
TRBJ2-3 TRBD1 TRBV19 CASRDRGTDTQYF